The source of this T cell receptor beta chain is a study of CD8 T cells in ankylosing spondylitis (dated by TCRdb to about 2017). Concerning the study at large: The study set out to find disease-linked TCR variants by profiling T cell receptor beta repertoires in ankylosing spondylitis patients and healthy donors. Samples of peripheral blood were taken, and for ankylosing spondylitis patients, synovial fluid was collected as well. The whole study cohort included 95 to 130 healthy donors and around 25 ankylosing spondylitis patients. General study outcomes and caveats: A TCR beta motif made up of eight highly homologous amino acid variants appeared to be characteristic of blood from ankylosing spondylitis patients. Significant enrichment of the disease-linked clones was reported in matched synovial fluid samples from ankylosing spondylitis patients. Some motif variants had previously been reported in the synovial fluid and blood of reactive arthritis patients, which suggests shared mechanisms of disease initiation. In peripheral blood, the disease-linked clones were found at relatively low frequencies and had a CD8+ phenotype.

Sequenced on an Illumina HiSeq 2500. Quantitative 5'-RACE with molecular barcodes was used to prepare TCR beta libraries. The authors' pipeline ran thus. To identify disease-linked TCR variants, a new computational method was used, one built on a probabilistic model of VDJ rearrangement. TCRdb reanalyzed the raw reads on its own, using fastp at Q25 for trimming and MiXCR for clone calling, and kept in-frame beta chains. Each record represents a unique CDR3 protein, reported with the most common genes and DNA among its rows. These V and J calls are TCRdb output, not the study's own analysis. In this sample the table shows some 25,000 distinct CDR3 sequences, roughly 2.4% of which occur a single time. Approximately 7.5% of the sample is in the top ten clones. Of note for this clonotype: Its antigen specificity is not known. The junction and the germline gene differ at one end; a read error may be behind it.

This clonotype was sampled from a female donor with ankylosing spondylitis or in good health (not recorded which). Sequenced input: blood, either unsorted or a sorted T cell fraction (not recorded which).

Here is the DNA: TGTGCCAGCAGCGGGGGGGTAGGAAATCAGCACCAGCATTTT. Protein translation: CASSGGVGNQHQHF. The chain links TRBV9 with TRBJ1-5, with TRBD1 tentatively as D gene (5 bases match). Spanning cysteine to phenylalanine, the CDR3 consists of 14 amino acids. Just the 42-base CDR3 DNA is kept, in frame starting at base 1. CDR1 and CDR2, per the germline V gene, are SGDLS and YYNGEE.